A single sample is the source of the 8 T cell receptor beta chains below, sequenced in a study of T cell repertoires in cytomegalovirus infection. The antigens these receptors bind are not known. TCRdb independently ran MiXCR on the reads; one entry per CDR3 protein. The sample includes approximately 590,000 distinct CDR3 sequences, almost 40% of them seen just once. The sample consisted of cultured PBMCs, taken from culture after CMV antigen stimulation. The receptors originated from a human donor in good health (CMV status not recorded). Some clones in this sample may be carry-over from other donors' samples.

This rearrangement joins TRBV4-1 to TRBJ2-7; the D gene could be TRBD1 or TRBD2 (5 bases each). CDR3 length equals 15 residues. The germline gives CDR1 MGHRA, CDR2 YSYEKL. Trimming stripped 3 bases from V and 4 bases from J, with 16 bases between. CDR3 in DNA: TGCGCCAGCAGCCAGCACACCCTGGGGGTGTACGAGCAGTACTTC. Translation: CASSQHTLGVYEQYF.

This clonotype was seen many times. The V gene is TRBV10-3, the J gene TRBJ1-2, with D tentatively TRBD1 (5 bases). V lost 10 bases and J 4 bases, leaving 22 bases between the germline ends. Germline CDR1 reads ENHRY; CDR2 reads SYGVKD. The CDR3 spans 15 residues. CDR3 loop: CATSGEGMSAYGYTF. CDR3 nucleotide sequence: TGTGCCACATCAGGCGAGGGGATGAGTGCCTATGGCTACACCTTC.

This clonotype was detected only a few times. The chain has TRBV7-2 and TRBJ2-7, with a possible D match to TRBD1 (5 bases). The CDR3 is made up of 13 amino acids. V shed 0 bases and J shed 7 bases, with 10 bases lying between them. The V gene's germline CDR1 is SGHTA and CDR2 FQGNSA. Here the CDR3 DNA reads TGTGCCAGCAGCTTAGCCAGGGTCGAGGAGCAGTACTTC. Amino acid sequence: CASSLARVEEQYF.

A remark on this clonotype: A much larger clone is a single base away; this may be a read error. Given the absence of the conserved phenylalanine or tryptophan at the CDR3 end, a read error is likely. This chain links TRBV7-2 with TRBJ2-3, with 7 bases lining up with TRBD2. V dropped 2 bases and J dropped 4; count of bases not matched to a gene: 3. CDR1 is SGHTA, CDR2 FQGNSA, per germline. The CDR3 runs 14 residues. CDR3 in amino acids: CASSLLAGADTQYL. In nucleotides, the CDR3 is TGTGCCAGCAGCTTACTGGCGGGGGCAGATACGCAGTATTTG.

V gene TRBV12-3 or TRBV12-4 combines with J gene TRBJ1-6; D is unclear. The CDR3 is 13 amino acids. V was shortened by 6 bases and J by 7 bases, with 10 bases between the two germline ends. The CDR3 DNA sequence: TGTGCCAGCAGACCGGGGATAAATTCACCCCTCCACTTT. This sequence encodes CASRPGINSPLHF.

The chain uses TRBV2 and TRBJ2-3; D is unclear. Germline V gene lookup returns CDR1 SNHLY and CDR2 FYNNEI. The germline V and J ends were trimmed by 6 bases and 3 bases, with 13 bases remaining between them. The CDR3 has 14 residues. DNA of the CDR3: TGTGCCAGCAGGGTCGGTATTAGTACAGATACGCAGTATTTT. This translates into CASRVGISTDTQYF.

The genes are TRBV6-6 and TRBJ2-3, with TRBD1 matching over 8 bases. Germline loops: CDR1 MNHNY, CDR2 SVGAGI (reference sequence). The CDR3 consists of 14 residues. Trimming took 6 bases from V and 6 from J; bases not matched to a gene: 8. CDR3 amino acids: CASSTRTGSDTQYF. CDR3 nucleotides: TGTGCCAGCAGCACCCGGACAGGGAGTGATACGCAGTATTTT.

CDR3 sequence: CASHLGGYEQYF. For the CDR3, the DNA is TGTGCCAGCCACCTGGGAGGGTACGAGCAGTACTTC. V and J are TRBV2 and TRBJ2-7, with 7 bases fitting TRBD2. The junction had 5 bases not matched to a gene; V was cut back by 8 bases and J by 4 bases. The CDR3 is made up of 12 amino acids. Per the germline V gene, CDR1 is SNHLY and CDR2 is FYNNEI.